Presented here are 5 T cell receptor beta chains from one specimen sequenced in a study of cytomegalovirus exposure and HLA in healthy donors listed by TCRdb under 2017. Library generation was performed with the immunoSEQ multiplex PCR assay. TCRdb took this table from immuneACCESS and kept in-frame rearrangements with V and J called. Such tables lack part of the clones; where checked against another copy, unresolved V genes explain under half of the gap, and the rest is unexplained. Present in this sample are 57,000 or so clones, just under 95% of which were seen just once. Approximately 2.1% of the sample goes to the ten largest clones. The material sequenced was PBMCs. Every receptor here comes from a man between 18 and 29 years old in good health and CMV-seronegative.

The J gene is TRBJ1-4, the V gene TRBV5-1; 12 bases fit TRBD1. J was trimmed by 5 bases and V by 0 bases; bases with no gene match: 5. Germline loops: CDR1 SGHRS, CDR2 YFSETQ. The CDR3 length is 17 residues. CDR3 coding DNA: TGCGCCAGCAGCTTGGCGGGACAGGGGGCCTCGAATGAAAAACTGTTTTTT. This gives the protein CASSLAGQGASNEKLFF.

The chain employs TRBV25-1 and TRBJ2-7; TRBD1 agrees at 7 bases. This CDR3 spans 13 amino acids. The V and J ends lost 6 bases and 5 bases, in that order; junction bases with no gene match: 7. CDR1 and CDR2 from the germline V gene are MGHDK and SYGVNS. The CDR3 DNA sequence: TGTGCCAGCAGGAGACAGGGTTTCAACGAGCAGTACTTC. This translates into CASRRQGFNEQYF.

This rearrangement joins TRBV5-1 to TRBJ2-1, with 12 nucleotides matching TRBD2. The CDR3 runs to 19 residues. Germline loops: CDR1 SGHRS, CDR2 YFSETQ. V was pared by 2 bases and J by 4 bases, with 13 bases of the junction left unmatched. CDR3 sequence reads: CASSFLETSGSGWYNEQFF. DNA of the CDR3: TGCGCCAGCAGCTTCTTAGAGACTAGCGGGAGCGGATGGTACAATGAGCAGTTCTTC.

This rearrangement joins TRBV7-9 to TRBJ1-2, with a weak D call TRBD1 (6 bases). This CDR3 is built from 15 residues. V lost 3 bases and J 2 bases, leaving 13 bases between the germline ends. Germline CDR1 SEHNR, CDR2 FQNEAQ (reference sequence). CDR3 coding DNA: TGTGCCAGCAGCTTCGAGACAGGAGGAAACTATGGCTACACCTTC. Translated: CASSFETGGNYGYTF.

The chain employs TRBV19 and TRBJ2-2; D unresolved. The CDR3 spans 15 residues. V was clipped by 1 base and J by 6 bases, with 12 bases between them. Germline assignment: CDR1 LNHDA and CDR2 SQIVND (reference sequence). CDR3 in DNA: TGTGCCAGTAGTATAGTCCCTTGGGCGCCCGGGGAGCTGTTTTTT. This sequence encodes CASSIVPWAPGELFF.